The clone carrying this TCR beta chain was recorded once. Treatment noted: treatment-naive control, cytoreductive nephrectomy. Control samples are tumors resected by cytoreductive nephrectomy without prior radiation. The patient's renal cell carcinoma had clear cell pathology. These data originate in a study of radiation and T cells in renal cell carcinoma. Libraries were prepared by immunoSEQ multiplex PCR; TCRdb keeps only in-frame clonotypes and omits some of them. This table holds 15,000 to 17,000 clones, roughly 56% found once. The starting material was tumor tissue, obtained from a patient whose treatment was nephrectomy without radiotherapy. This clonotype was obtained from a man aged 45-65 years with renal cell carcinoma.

In DNA form, the CDR3 reads TGTGCCAGCAGTGAGGAAGAAGGGTGGAATTCACCCCTCCACTTT. Translating it yields CASSEEEGWNSPLHF. The V gene is TRBV2, the J gene TRBJ1-6; D remains unclear. V was cut by 3 bases and J by 7 bases, with 13 bases left in between. Germline CDR1 SNHLY, CDR2 FYNNEI. This CDR3 has 15 residues.